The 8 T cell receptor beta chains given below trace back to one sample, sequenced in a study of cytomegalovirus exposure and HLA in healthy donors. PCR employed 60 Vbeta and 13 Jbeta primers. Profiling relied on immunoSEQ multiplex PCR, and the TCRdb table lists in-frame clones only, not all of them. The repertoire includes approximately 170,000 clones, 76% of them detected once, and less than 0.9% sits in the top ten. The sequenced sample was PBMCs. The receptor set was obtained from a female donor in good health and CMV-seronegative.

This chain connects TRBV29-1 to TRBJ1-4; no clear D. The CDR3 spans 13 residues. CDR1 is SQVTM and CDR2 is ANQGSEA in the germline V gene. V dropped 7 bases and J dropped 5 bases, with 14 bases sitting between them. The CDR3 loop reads CSAADPGNEKLFF. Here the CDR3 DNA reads TGCAGCGCCGCGGACCCGGGGAATGAAAAACTGTTTTTT. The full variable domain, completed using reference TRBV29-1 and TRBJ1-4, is SAVISQKPSRDICQRGTSLTIQCQVDSQVTMMFWYRQQPGQSLTLIATANQGSEATYESGFVIDKFPISRPNLTFSTLTVSNMSPEDSSIYLCSAADPGNEKLFFGSGTQLSVL.

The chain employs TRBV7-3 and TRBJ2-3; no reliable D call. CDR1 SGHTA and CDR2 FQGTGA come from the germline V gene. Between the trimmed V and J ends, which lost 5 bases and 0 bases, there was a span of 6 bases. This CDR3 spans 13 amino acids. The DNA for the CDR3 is TGTGCCAGCAGCCCAACAAGCACAGATACGCAGTATTTT. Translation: CASSPTSTDTQYF.

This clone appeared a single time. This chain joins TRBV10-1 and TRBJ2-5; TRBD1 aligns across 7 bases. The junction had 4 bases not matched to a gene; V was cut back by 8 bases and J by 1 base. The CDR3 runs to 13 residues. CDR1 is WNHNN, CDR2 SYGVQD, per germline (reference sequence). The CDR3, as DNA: TGCGCCAGCGGCGGACAGGCCCAAGAGACCCAGTACTTC. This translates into CASGGQAQETQYF.

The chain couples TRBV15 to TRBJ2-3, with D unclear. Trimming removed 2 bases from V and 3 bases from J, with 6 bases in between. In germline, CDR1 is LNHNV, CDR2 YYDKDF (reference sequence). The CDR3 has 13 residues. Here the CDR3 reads CATSRQQTDTQYF. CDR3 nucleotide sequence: TGTGCCACCAGCAGACAACAGACAGATACGCAGTATTTT. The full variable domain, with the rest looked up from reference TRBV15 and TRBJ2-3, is DAMVIQNPRYQVTQFGKPVTLSCSQTLNHNVMYWYQQKSSQAPKLLFHYYDKDFNNEADTPDNFQSRRPNTSFCFLDIRSPGLGDTAMYLCATSRQQTDTQYFGPGTRLTVL.

CDR3 nucleotide sequence: TGCGCCAGCAGCTTGGGCTACAGGGGCGCCAACACTGAAGCTTTCTTT. Protein sequence: CASSLGYRGANTEAFF. V is TRBV5-1 and J is TRBJ1-1; 7 bases agree with TRBD1. This CDR3 has 16 residues. Germline assignment: CDR1 SGHRS and CDR2 YFSETQ. The V gene end was trimmed by 0 bases and the J gene end by 2 bases; junction bases not matched to a gene: 7.

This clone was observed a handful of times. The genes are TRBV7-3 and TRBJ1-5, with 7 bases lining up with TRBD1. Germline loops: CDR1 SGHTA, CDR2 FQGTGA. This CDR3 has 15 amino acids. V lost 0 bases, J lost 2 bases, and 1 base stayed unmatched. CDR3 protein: CASSLTGQGNQPQHF. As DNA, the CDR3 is TGTGCCAGCAGCTTAACCGGACAGGGCAATCAGCCCCAGCATTTT.

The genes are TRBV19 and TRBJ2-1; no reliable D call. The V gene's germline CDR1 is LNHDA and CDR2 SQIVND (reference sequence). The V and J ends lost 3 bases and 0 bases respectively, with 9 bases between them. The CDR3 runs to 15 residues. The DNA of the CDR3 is TGTGCCAGTAGTATTGCCGTTAGCTCCTACAATGAGCAGTTCTTC. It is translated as CASSIAVSSYNEQFF.

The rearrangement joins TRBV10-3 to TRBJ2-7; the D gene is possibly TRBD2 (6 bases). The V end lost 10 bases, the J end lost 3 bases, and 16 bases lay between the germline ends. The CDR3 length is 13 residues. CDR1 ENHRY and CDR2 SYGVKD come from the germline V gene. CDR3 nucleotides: TGTGCCACCCGGGGGACCAGGAACTACGAGCAGTACTTC. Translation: CATRGTRNYEQYF.